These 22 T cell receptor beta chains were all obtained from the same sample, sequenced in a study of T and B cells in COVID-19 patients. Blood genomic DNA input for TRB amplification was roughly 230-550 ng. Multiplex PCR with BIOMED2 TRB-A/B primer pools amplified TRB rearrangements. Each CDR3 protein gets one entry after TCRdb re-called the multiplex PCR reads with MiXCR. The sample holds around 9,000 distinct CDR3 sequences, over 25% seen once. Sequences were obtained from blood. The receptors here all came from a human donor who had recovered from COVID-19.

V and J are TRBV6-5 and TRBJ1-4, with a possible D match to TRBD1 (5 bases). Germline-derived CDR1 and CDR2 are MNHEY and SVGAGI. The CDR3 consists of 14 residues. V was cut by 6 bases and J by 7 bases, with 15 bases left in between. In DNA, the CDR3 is TGTGCCAGCAGGGACAATGGGGGGATTGAAAAACTGTTTTTT. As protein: CASRDNGGIEKLFF.

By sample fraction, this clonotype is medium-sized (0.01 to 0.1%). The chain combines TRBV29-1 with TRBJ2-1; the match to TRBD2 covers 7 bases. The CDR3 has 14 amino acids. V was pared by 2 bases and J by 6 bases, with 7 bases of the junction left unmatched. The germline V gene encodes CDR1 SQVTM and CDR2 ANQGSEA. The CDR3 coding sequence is TGCAGCGTTGAACCGGGGGGACTCGGCAATGAGCAGTTCTTC. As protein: CSVEPGGLGNEQFF.

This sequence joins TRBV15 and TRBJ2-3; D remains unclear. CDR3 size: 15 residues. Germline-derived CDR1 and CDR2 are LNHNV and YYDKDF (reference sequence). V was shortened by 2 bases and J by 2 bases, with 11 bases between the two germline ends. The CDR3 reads CATSRFSAPTDTQYF. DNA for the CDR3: TGTGCCACCAGCAGATTTTCAGCGCCCACAGATACGCAGTATTTT. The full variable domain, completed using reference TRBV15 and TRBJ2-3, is DAMVIQNPRYQVTQFGKPVTLSCSQTLNHNVMYWYQQKSSQAPKLLFHYYDKDFNNEADTPDNFQSRRPNTSFCFLDIRSPGLGDTAMYLCATSRFSAPTDTQYFGPGTRLTVL.

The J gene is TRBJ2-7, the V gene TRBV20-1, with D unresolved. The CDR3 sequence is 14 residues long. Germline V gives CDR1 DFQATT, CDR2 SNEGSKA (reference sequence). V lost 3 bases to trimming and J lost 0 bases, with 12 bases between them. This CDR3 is CSASLLDNSYEQYF. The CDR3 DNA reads TGCAGTGCTAGTTTGTTAGACAACTCCTACGAGCAGTACTTC.

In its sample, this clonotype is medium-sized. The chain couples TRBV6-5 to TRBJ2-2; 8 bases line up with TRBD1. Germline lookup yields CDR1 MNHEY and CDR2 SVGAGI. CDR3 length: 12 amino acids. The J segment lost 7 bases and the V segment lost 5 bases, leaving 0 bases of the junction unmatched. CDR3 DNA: TGTGCCAGCAGTGACAGGGGCGGGGAGCTGTTTTTT. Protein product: CASSDRGGELFF.

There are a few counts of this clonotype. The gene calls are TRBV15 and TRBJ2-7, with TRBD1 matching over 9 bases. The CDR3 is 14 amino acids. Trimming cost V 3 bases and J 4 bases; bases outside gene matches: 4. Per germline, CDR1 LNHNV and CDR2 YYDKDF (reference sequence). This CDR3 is CATSRDRGRYEQYF. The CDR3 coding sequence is TGTGCCACCAGCAGGGACAGGGGCCGATACGAGCAGTACTTC.

The DNA for the CDR3 is TGTGCCAGAACCGATACAGGGAGGGAAAGGAGAAATGAAAAACTGTTTTTT. Translated: CARTDTGRERRNEKLFF. V usage is TRBV6-5 and J usage is TRBJ1-4; D possibly corresponds to TRBD1 (6 bases). The CDR3 is 17 amino acids. CDR1 and CDR2 (germline): MNHEY, SVGAGI. Trimming removed 9 bases at V and 5 bases at J, with 25 bases between.

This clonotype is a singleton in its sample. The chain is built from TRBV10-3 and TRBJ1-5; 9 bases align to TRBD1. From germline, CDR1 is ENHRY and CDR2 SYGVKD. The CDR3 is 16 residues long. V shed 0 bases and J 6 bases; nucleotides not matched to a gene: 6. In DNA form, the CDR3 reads TGTGCCATCAGTGAGTCCGAGACAGGGGGGCGTCAGCCCCAGCATTTT. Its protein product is CAISESETGGRQPQHF.

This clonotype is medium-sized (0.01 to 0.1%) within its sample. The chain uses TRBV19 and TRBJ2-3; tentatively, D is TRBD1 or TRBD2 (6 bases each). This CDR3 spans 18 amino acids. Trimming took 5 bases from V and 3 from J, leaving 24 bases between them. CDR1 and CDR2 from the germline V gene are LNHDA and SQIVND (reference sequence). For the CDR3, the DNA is TGTGCCAGTAGTTCCCCTCCGGGGGCGGGGACTCAAACAGATACGCAGTATTTT. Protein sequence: CASSSPPGAGTQTDTQYF.

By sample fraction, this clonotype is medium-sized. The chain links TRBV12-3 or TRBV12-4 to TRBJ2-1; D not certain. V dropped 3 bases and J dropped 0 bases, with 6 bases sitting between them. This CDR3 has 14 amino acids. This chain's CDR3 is CASSFRLSYNEQFF. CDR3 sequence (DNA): TGTGCCAGCAGTTTTCGGCTCTCCTACAATGAGCAGTTCTTC.

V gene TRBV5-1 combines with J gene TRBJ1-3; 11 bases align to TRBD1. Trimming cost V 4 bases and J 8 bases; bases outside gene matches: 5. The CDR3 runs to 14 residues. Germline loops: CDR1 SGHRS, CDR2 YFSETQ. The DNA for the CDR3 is TGCGCCAGCAGCACCGGACAGGGGGCCTACACCATATATTTT. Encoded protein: CASSTGQGAYTIYF.

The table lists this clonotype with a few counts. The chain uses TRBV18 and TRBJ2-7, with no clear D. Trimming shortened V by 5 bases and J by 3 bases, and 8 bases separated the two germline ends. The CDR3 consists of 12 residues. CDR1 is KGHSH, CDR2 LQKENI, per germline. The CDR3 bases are TGTGCCAGCTCAGGTGAGGTCTACGAGCAGTACTTC. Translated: CASSGEVYEQYF.

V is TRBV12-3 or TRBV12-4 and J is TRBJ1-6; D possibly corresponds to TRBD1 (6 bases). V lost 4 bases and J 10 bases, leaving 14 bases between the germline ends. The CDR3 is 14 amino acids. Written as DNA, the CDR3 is TGTGCCAGCAGTTCCCACACAGGGAAGTCACCCCTCCACTTT. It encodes CASSSHTGKSPLHF.

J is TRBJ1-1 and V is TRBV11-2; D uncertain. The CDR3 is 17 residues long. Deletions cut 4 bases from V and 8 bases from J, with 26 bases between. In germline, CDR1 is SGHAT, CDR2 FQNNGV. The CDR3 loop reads CASSSQIPSGPGIEAFF. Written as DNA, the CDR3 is TGTGCCAGCAGCTCCCAAATTCCCAGTGGGCCGGGTATAGAAGCTTTCTTT.

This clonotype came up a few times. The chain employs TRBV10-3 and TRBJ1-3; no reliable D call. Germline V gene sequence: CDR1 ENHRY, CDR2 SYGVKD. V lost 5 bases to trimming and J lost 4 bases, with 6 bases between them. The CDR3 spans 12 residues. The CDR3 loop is CAISPGGNTIYF. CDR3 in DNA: TGTGCCATCAGTCCGGGGGGAAACACCATATATTTT.

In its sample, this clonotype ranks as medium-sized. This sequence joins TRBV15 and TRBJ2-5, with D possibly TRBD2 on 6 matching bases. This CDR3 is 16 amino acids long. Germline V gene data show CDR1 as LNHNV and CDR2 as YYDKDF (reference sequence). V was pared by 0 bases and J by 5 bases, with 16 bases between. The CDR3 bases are TGTGCCACCAGCAGAGATTGGCAGGAGGGTTCGGAGACCCAGTACTTC. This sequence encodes CATSRDWQEGSETQYF.

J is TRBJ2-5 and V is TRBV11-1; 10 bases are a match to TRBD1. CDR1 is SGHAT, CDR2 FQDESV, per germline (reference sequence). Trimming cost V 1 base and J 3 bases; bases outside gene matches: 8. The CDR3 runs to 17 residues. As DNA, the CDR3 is TGTGCCAGCAGCTTAGGGATGGGGACAGGGGAAAAAGAGACCCAGTACTTC. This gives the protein CASSLGMGTGEKETQYF.

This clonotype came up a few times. DNA for the CDR3: TGTGCCAGTAGTACCGGGGACCCCACCTACGAGCAGTACTTC. It specifies CASSTGDPTYEQYF. The chain links TRBV19 to TRBJ2-7; the D gene could be TRBD1 or TRBD2 (5 bases each). The CDR3 extends over 14 amino acids. V dropped 4 bases and J dropped 2 bases, with 12 bases sitting between them. Germline V gene data show CDR1 as LNHDA and CDR2 as SQIVND (reference sequence).

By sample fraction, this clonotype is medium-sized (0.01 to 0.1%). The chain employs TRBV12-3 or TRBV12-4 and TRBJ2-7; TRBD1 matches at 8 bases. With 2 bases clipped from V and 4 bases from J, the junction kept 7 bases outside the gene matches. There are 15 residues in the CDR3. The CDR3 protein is CASSLMAGGEYEQYF. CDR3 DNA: TGTGCCAGCAGTTTAATGGCAGGGGGCGAGTACGAGCAGTACTTC.

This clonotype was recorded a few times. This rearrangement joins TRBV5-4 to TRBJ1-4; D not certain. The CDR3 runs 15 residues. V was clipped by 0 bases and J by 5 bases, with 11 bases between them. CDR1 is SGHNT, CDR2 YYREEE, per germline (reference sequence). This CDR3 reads CASSLAGRTNEKLFF. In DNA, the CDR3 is TGTGCCAGCAGCTTGGCCGGGCGGACCAATGAAAAACTGTTTTTT. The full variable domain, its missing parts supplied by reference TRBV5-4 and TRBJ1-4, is ETGVTQSPTHLIKTRGQQVTLRCSSQSGHNTVSWYQQALGQGPQFIFQYYREEENGRGNFPPRFSGLQFPNYSSELNVNALELDDSALYLCASSLAGRTNEKLFFGSGTQLSVL.

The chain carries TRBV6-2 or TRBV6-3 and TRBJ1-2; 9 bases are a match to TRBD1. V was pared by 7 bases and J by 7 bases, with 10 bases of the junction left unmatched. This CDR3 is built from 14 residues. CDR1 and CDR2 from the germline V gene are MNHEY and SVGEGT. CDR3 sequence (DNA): TGTGCCAGCATACCACAGGGGGCGCGGAGTGGCTACACCTTC. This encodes CASIPQGARSGYTF.

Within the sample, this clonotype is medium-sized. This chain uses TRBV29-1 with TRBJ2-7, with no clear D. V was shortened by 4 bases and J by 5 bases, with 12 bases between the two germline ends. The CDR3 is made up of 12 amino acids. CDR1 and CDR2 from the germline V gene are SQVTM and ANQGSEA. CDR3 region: CSVAQARDEQYF. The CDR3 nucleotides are TGCAGCGTTGCTCAGGCAAGGGACGAGCAGTACTTC.